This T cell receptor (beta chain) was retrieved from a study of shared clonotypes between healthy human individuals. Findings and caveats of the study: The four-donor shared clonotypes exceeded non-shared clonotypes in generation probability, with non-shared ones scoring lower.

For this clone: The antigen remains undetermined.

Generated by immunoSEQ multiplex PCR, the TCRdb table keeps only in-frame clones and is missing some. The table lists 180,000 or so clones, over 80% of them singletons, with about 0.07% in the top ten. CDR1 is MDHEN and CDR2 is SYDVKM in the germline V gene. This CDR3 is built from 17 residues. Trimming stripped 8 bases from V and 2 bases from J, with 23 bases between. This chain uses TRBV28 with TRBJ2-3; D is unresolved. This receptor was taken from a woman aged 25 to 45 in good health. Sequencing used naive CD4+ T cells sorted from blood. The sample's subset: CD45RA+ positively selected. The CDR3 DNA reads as TGTGCCAGCCTCAGGTCCCGGAATCGCCTTACCACAGATACGCAGTATTTT. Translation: CASLRSRNRLTTDTQYF.